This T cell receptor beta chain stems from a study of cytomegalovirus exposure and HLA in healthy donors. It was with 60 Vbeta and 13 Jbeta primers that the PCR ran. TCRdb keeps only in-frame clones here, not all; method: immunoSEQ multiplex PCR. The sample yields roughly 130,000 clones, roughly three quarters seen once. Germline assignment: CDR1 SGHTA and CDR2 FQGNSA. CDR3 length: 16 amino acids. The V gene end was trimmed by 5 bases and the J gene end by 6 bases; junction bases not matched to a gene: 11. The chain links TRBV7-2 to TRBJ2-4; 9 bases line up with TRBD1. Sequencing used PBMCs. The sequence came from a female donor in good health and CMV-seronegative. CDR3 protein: CASSTTTGTGLNIQYF. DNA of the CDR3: TGTGCCAGCAGCACAACCACCGGGACAGGGTTAAACATTCAGTACTTC. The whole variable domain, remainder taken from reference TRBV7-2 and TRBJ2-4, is GAGVSQSPSNKVTEKGKDVELRCDPISGHTALYWYRQSLGQGLEFLIYFQGNSAPDKSGLPSDRFSAERTGGSVSTLTIQRTQQEDSAVYLCASSTTTGTGLNIQYFGAGTRLSVL.